A single sample gave rise to the 9 T cell receptor beta chains below, sequenced in a study of cytomegalovirus exposure and HLA in healthy donors. The assay was immunoSEQ multiplex PCR, and TCRdb's table has in-frame clones only and misses some. The sample holds about 220,000 clones; just under 90% are singletons and the top ten take 2.6%. The source material was PBMCs. Receptors originate from a man aged 18 to 29 in good health and CMV-seronegative.

The CDR3 protein is CASSQDKGAGNTIYF. For the CDR3, the DNA is TGCGCCAGCAGCCAAGATAAAGGGGCTGGAAACACCATATATTTT. J is TRBJ1-3 and V is TRBV4-3; possible D gene TRBD1, 5 bases. CDR1 LGHNA and CDR2 YSLEER come from the germline V gene. The CDR3 covers 15 residues. V shed 0 bases and J shed 2 bases, with 8 bases lying between them.

The chain has TRBV10-1 and TRBJ2-7; TRBD1 agrees at 8 bases. This CDR3 has 13 amino acids. The germline CDR1 and CDR2 sequences are WNHNN and SYGVQD (reference sequence). The V gene end was trimmed by 9 bases and the J gene end by 3 bases; junction bases not matched to a gene: 7. CDR3 sequence reads: CARNRGRSYEQYF. CDR3 sequence (DNA): TGCGCCAGAAACAGGGGGAGAAGCTACGAGCAGTACTTC.

The chain carries TRBV7-8 and TRBJ2-2, with 8 positions matching TRBD2. The V gene end was trimmed by 1 base and the J gene end by 1 base; junction bases not matched to a gene: 5. From germline, CDR1 is SGHVS and CDR2 FQNEAQ. CDR3 size: 17 residues. The CDR3 DNA is TGTGCCAGCAGCTTAGGGGGACTAGTCAAGAACACCGGGGAGCTGTTTTTT. This translates into CASSLGGLVKNTGELFF. Looking up the rest from reference TRBV7-8 and TRBJ2-2 gives the full variable domain: GAGVSQSPRYKVAKRGQDVALRCDPISGHVSLFWYQQALGQGPEFLTYFQNEAQLDKSGLPSDRFFAERPEGSVSTLKIQRTQQEDSAVYLCASSLGGLVKNTGELFFGEGSRLTVL.

The chain couples TRBV27 to TRBJ1-1, with no clear D. Germline V CDR1 and CDR2: MNHEY, SMNVEV (reference sequence). V lost 5 bases and J 0 bases, leaving 13 bases between the germline ends. The CDR3 sequence is 15 residues long. The CDR3 protein is CASSPSRTLNTEAFF. The DNA for the CDR3 is TGTGCCAGCAGTCCGAGTCGGACTTTGAACACTGAAGCTTTCTTT.

The chain combines TRBV7-3 with TRBJ2-7; 10 bases are shared with TRBD2. The germline CDR1 and CDR2 sequences are SGHTA and FQGTGA. The CDR3 has 18 amino acids. With V trimmed by 1 base and J by 5 bases, 14 bases remained unmatched. The CDR3 loop reads CASSLRSGLAGAMHEQYF. In nucleotides, the CDR3 is TGTGCCAGCAGCTTAAGGAGCGGTCTAGCGGGAGCAATGCACGAGCAGTACTTC.

The chain carries TRBV18 and TRBJ2-7, with D possibly being TRBD1 (5 bases). Germline V CDR1 and CDR2: KGHSH, LQKENI. This CDR3 comprises 14 residues. Between the trimmed V and J ends, which lost 3 bases and 6 bases, there was a span of 15 bases. The DNA for the CDR3 is TGTGCCAGCTCACCGTATTCGCGGCAGGGCGAGCAGTACTTC. It encodes CASSPYSRQGEQYF.

The chain joins TRBV27 to TRBJ1-6, with D possibly matching TRBD1 (6 bases). Germline-derived CDR1 and CDR2 are MNHEY and SMNVEV (reference sequence). V was clipped by 10 bases and J by 7 bases, with 17 bases between them. The CDR3 runs to 14 residues. CDR3 sequence: CATTVRGPNSPLHF. The CDR3 DNA sequence: TGTGCCACCACCGTCAGGGGACCAAATTCACCCCTCCACTTT.

The chain is built from TRBV25-1 and TRBJ2-5; TRBD2 might be the D (6 bases). The CDR3 sequence is 15 residues long. Germline V gene sequence: CDR1 MGHDK, CDR2 SYGVNS. V gave up 8 bases and J gave up 1 base, with 17 bases separating them. The chain's CDR3 is CASADGGNSQETQYF. In DNA form, the CDR3 reads TGTGCCAGCGCCGATGGCGGGAATTCCCAAGAGACCCAGTACTTC.

J is TRBJ2-7 and V is TRBV11-2, with D perhaps TRBD2 (6 bases). V was pared by 5 bases and J by 3 bases, with 14 bases between. The CDR3 length is 14 residues. Germline values: CDR1 SGHAT, CDR2 FQNNGV. In DNA, the CDR3 is TGTGCCAGCAGCCCCCGCGGGGAGATCTACGAGCAGTACTTC. Its protein is CASSPRGEIYEQYF.